This TCR beta chain was retrieved from a study of blood T cell repertoires in COVID-19. Overall study: Samples came from the United States, Italy and Spain, spanning acute and convalescent COVID-19.

The germline CDR1 and CDR2 sequences are SEHNR and FQNEAQ (reference sequence). CDR3 size: 18 residues. V was pared by 5 bases and J by 3 bases, with 23 bases between. Sequenced by immunoSEQ multiplex PCR; TCRdb stores in-frame clones only, minus some. The sample lists 150,000 to 200,000 clones; 80% to 90% were seen once. This chain joins TRBV7-9 and TRBJ1-3; tentative D call: TRBD1 (5 bases). What was sequenced was peripheral blood. This TCR was sampled from a human donor with active or convalescent COVID-19. The donor label of this sample is uncertain. The CDR3 nucleotides read TGTGCCAGCAGCCCCAGGTCCGGCAGGGCGTCATATGGAAACACCATATATTTT. Amino acid sequence: CASSPRSGRASYGNTIYF. Full variable domain (missing parts from reference TRBV7-9 and TRBJ1-3): DTGVSQNPRHKITKRGQNVTFRCDPISEHNRLYWYRQTLGQGPEFLTYFQNEAQLEKSRLLSDRFSAERPKGSFSTLEIQRTEQGDSAMYLCASSPRSGRASYGNTIYFGEGSWLTVV.